Following are 2 T cell receptor beta chains from one sample sequenced in a study of beta chain features in type 1 diabetes. Expressed TCRB transcripts were sequenced because the isolated RNA had all been reverse transcribed beforehand. TCRdb's table, derived via immunoSEQ multiplex PCR, lists solely in-frame clones and lacks some. Counted here are nearly 250,000 clones, about 70% occurring once; the ten biggest clones make up about 0.051%. Source material: naive CD4+ T cells from blood. The receptors derive from a young man in good health.

This clone has more than one count but fewer than ten. V usage is TRBV25-1 and J usage is TRBJ2-1; D is unresolved. This CDR3 is 12 amino acids long. Trimming removed 2 bases at V and 6 bases at J, with 5 bases between. The germline gives CDR1 MGHDK, CDR2 SYGVNS. The CDR3: CASSEGFNEQFF. DNA for the CDR3: TGTGCCAGCAGTGAAGGATTCAATGAGCAGTTCTTC.

The J gene is TRBJ1-2, the V gene TRBV11-2; no clear D gene. Germline CDR1 is SGHAT and CDR2 is FQNNGV. The V end lost 7 bases, the J end lost 7 bases, and 10 bases lay between the germline ends. The CDR3 contains 11 residues. CDR3 sequence (DNA): TGTGCCAGCACCACAGACTCTGGCTACACCTTC. It translates to CASTTDSGYTF.